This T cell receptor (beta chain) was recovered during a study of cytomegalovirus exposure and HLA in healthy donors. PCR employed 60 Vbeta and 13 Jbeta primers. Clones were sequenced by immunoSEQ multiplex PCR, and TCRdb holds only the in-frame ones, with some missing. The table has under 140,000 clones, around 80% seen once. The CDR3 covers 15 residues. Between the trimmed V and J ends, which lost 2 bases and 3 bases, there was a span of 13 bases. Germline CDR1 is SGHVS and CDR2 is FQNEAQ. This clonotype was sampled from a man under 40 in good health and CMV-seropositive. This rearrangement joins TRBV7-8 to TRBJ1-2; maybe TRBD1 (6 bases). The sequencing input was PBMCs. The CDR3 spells CASSLSGGADYGYTF. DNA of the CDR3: TGTGCCAGCAGCTTAAGTGGGGGCGCGGACTATGGCTACACCTTC.